These 22 T cell receptor beta chains share one sample of origin, sequenced in a study of cytomegalovirus exposure and HLA in healthy donors. Generated by immunoSEQ multiplex PCR, the TCRdb table keeps only in-frame clones and is missing some. Of some 290,000 clones listed, approximately 85% are singletons. The sample consisted of PBMCs. All receptors come from a man between 25 and 39 years old in good health and CMV-seronegative.

This clone was seen a few times. This sequence joins TRBV19 and TRBJ1-4; D call uncertain. Germline V gene data show CDR1 as LNHDA and CDR2 as SQIVND (reference sequence). This CDR3 has 13 amino acids. V lost 4 bases, J lost 8 bases, and 11 bases lay in between. CDR3: CASSRARQEKLFF. The CDR3 DNA follows: TGTGCCAGTAGTAGGGCCCGTCAGGAAAAACTGTTTTTT.

This clone has a handful of counts. The CDR3 sequence is CASSIDTGSNQPQHF. DNA for the CDR3: TGTGCCAGTAGTATAGATACAGGGAGCAATCAGCCCCAGCATTTT. This chain connects TRBV19 to TRBJ1-5; perhaps TRBD1 as D (6 bases). The germline V gene encodes CDR1 LNHDA and CDR2 SQIVND (reference sequence). The CDR3 contains 15 residues. Trimming shortened V by 0 bases and J by 1 base, and 7 bases separated the two germline ends.

The chain uses TRBV23-1 and TRBJ2-5; the match to TRBD2 covers 7 bases. TRBV23-1 is identified as an open reading frame with a role that is uncertain. There are 14 residues in the CDR3. The V gene end was trimmed by 6 bases and the J gene end by 5 bases; junction bases not matched to a gene: 9. DNA for the CDR3: TGCGCCAGCAGCCTCCGGGGGGAGGAGGAGACCCAGTACTTC. Protein product: CASSLRGEEETQYF.

This rearrangement joins TRBV11-2 to TRBJ2-7; D is uncertain. Germline values: CDR1 SGHAT, CDR2 FQNNGV. The CDR3 totals 15 residues. Trimming pared 1 base from V and 0 bases from J, leaving 10 bases between. The CDR3: CASSLGTLSSYEQYF. The CDR3 nucleotides are TGTGCCAGCAGCTTAGGCACCCTAAGCTCCTACGAGCAGTACTTC. The full variable domain, in which reference TRBV11-2 and TRBJ2-7 provide the parts outside the CDR3, is EAGVAQSPRYKIIEKRQSVAFWCNPISGHATLYWYQQILGQGPKLLIQFQNNGVVDDSQLPKDRFSAERLKGVDSTLKIQPAKLEDSAVYLCASSLGTLSSYEQYFGPGTRLTVT.

The chain is built from TRBV9 and TRBJ2-5, with 8 bases matching TRBD1. Germline V gene data show CDR1 as SGDLS and CDR2 as YYNGEE. V gave up 0 bases and J gave up 5 bases; unmatched junction bases: 6. The CDR3 is 15 amino acids. The CDR3 is CASSVAQGVAETQYF. The CDR3 DNA reads TGTGCCAGCAGCGTAGCACAGGGGGTGGCGGAGACCCAGTACTTC.

The gene calls are TRBV2 and TRBJ1-4, with 7 bases fitting TRBD1. Looked up from germline, CDR1 is SNHLY and CDR2 is FYNNEI. After removal of 5 bases from V and 12 bases from J, the junction contained 9 bases not matched to a gene. The CDR3 has 13 residues. The CDR3 DNA reads as TGTGCCAGCAGTCGGACAGGTGTTGGAGAACTGTTTTTT. Its translation is CASSRTGVGELFF.

The chain employs TRBV5-1 and TRBJ2-1; D might be TRBD1 (5 bases). This CDR3 contains 15 residues. The V gene's germline CDR1 is SGHRS and CDR2 YFSETQ. V dropped 0 bases and J dropped 9 bases, with 16 bases sitting between them. CDR3 sequence reads: CASSLDGRVMGEQFF. The CDR3 DNA sequence: TGCGCCAGCAGCTTGGATGGCAGGGTGATGGGTGAGCAGTTCTTC.

The rearrangement joins TRBV25-1 to TRBJ1-1; the D is unclear. V lost 3 bases and J lost 0, with 5 bases in between. CDR3 length equals 13 residues. CDR1 MGHDK and CDR2 SYGVNS come from the germline V gene. This CDR3 is CASSDTLNTEAFF. DNA of the CDR3: TGTGCCAGCAGTGATACACTGAACACTGAAGCTTTCTTT.

The chain joins TRBV5-1 to TRBJ2-5; perhaps TRBD2 as D (5 bases). This CDR3 spans 14 amino acids. Germline-derived CDR1 and CDR2 are SGHRS and YFSETQ. V was trimmed by 7 bases and J by 5 bases, leaving 18 bases between them. The CDR3 nucleotides are TGCGCCAGCCGGAGGTTGAGCCAGCCGGAGACCCAGTACTTC. It is translated as CASRRLSQPETQYF.

V and J are TRBV5-5 and TRBJ2-7; 9 nucleotides match TRBD1. Germline V gene sequence: CDR1 SGHKS, CDR2 YYEKEE (reference sequence). The J segment lost 4 bases and the V segment lost 4 bases, leaving 9 bases of the junction unmatched. This CDR3 comprises 15 residues. The CDR3 sequence is CASSPWTGVPYEQYF. In DNA form, the CDR3 reads TGTGCCAGCAGCCCTTGGACAGGGGTCCCGTACGAGCAGTACTTC.

The chain uses TRBV6-1 and TRBJ1-6, with D uncertain. With 6 bases removed from V and 1 base from J, the gap between germline ends came to 10 bases. The germline V gene has CDR1 MNHNS and CDR2 SASEGT. This CDR3 has 15 residues. In DNA form, the CDR3 reads TGTGCCAGCAGGGTAGATCATTCCTATAATTCACCCCTCCACTTT. Protein sequence: CASRVDHSYNSPLHF.

The chain couples TRBV4-1 to TRBJ1-1; D not certain. CDR1 and CDR2 from the germline V gene are MGHRA and YSYEKL. The CDR3 runs to 13 residues. Trimming removed 0 bases at V and 11 bases at J, with 13 bases between. The CDR3 reads CASSQDTTIGAFF. The CDR3, as DNA: TGCGCCAGCAGCCAAGATACGACTATCGGTGCTTTCTTT.

The chain carries TRBV6-5 and TRBJ2-7; 14 bases line up with TRBD2. V lost 5 bases to trimming and J lost 5 bases; unmatched junction nucleotides: 5. CDR1 and CDR2 from the germline V gene are MNHEY and SVGAGI. The CDR3 contains 15 residues. DNA of the CDR3: TGTGCCAGCAGTCGCGGGACTAGCGGGAGAAACGAGCAGTACTTC. It is translated as CASSRGTSGRNEQYF.

The rearrangement joins TRBV2 to TRBJ2-5; 12 bases line up with TRBD2. Losses at the gene ends were 8 bases for V and 6 bases for J; bases not matched to a gene: 10. The germline gives CDR1 SNHLY, CDR2 FYNNEI. The CDR3 spans 15 residues. The CDR3 bases are TGTGCCAGCTTGACTAGCGGGGGCGGGTCACAGACCCAGTACTTC. Translating gives CASLTSGGGSQTQYF. The whole variable domain, remainder taken from reference TRBV2 and TRBJ2-5, is EPEVTQTPSHQVTQMGQEVILRCVPISNHLYFYWYRQILGQKVEFLVSFYNNEISEKSEIFDDQFSVERPDGSNFTLKIRSTKLEDSAMYFCASLTSGGGSQTQYFGPGTRLLVL.

The chain links TRBV18 to TRBJ2-1; 10 positions match TRBD2. The CDR3 is 12 residues long. CDR1 KGHSH and CDR2 LQKENI come from the germline V gene. CDR3 sequence: CASSGGNNEQFF. The CDR3 DNA reads as TGTGCTAGTAGCGGGGGGAACAATGAGCAGTTCTTC.

This clone was seen only a few times. The rearrangement uses TRBV4-1 and TRBJ1-1; a weak D match, TRBD1 (6 bases). Germline CDR1 and CDR2: MGHRA and YSYEKL. The CDR3 is 15 residues long. V was pared by 1 base and J by 4 bases, with 13 bases between. The CDR3 nucleotides are TGCGCCAGCAGCCAAGGGGAACAGGGTACCACTGAAGCTTTCTTT. It translates to CASSQGEQGTTEAFF.

This chain joins TRBV23-1 and TRBJ1-2; D remains unclear. TRBV23-1 is annotated as an ORF whose role is uncertain. This CDR3 is 18 amino acids long. The V end was cut by 1 base, the J end by 8 bases, with 26 bases between. The CDR3 spells CASSQYKRASPFSRGYTF. CDR3 DNA: TGCGCCAGCAGTCAATACAAGAGGGCTTCCCCCTTTTCGAGAGGCTACACCTTC.

The chain has TRBV6-1 and TRBJ1-6; D unresolved. The length of the CDR3 is 14 residues. Trimming left V 2 bases short and J 6 bases short, with 8 bases between. The germline CDR1 and CDR2 sequences are MNHNS and SASEGT. In DNA form, the CDR3 reads TGTGCCAGCAGTGAAATTGTCAGTAATTCACCCCTCCACTTT. Amino acid sequence: CASSEIVSNSPLHF.

The V gene is TRBV5-1, the J gene TRBJ2-5; D call uncertain. Germline V CDR1 and CDR2: SGHRS, YFSETQ. The CDR3 consists of 13 residues. The V end was cut by 4 bases, the J end by 3 bases, with 10 bases between. CDR3 loop: CASSLPSKETQYF. The CDR3 coding sequence is TGCGCCAGCAGCCTTCCCAGTAAAGAGACCCAGTACTTC.

The chain uses TRBV7-6 and TRBJ2-7; 10 nucleotides align to TRBD2. V lost 1 base and J lost 6; bases outside the gene matches: 6. This CDR3 is 15 amino acids long. CDR1 and CDR2 (germline): SGHVS, FNYEAQ. The CDR3 sequence: CASSLVSGGALEQYF. The CDR3 nucleotides read TGTGCCAGCAGCTTAGTAAGCGGGGGGGCCCTCGAGCAGTACTTC.

The rearrangement joins TRBV6-5 to TRBJ1-5, with TRBD1 identical over 8 bases. V was pared by 4 bases and J by 4 bases, with 9 bases of the junction left unmatched. CDR1 and CDR2 from the germline V gene are MNHEY and SVGAGI. The CDR3 has 16 residues. The CDR3 coding sequence is TGTGCCAGCAGTTCCAGACAGGGGCGTCGGAATCAGCCCCAGCATTTT. Translated: CASSSRQGRRNQPQHF.

This clone was detected a few times. This chain links TRBV6-1 with TRBJ1-5; 8 bases are shared with TRBD1. Germline assignment: CDR1 MNHNS and CDR2 SASEGT. Trimming at V came to 1 base and at J to 0 bases, leaving 2 bases not matched to a gene. The CDR3 spans 16 residues. Here the CDR3 reads CASSEGTGLSNQPQHF. CDR3 in DNA: TGTGCCAGCAGTGAAGGGACAGGGCTTAGCAATCAGCCCCAGCATTTT.